This section outlines one T cell receptor beta chain sequence together with its context. The target antigen is unknown. The data derive from a study of cytomegalovirus exposure and HLA in healthy donors. Deletions cut 3 bases from V and 2 bases from J, with 14 bases between. The CDR3 consists of 15 residues. CDR1 and CDR2 from the germline V gene are MNHEY and SMNVEV (reference sequence). Points from the study as a whole: Reportedly, TCR beta sequences accurately predicted HLA-A and HLA-B alleles in most subjects. For most TCR beta V segments, an earlier analysis put the productive rate at about 87% or about 30% of the time.

PCR was performed using 60 Vbeta and 13 Jbeta primers. Assay used: immunoSEQ multiplex PCR; TCRdb lists only in-frame clones, some missing. Seen in this sample are 63,000 or so clones; the ten most common clones hold approximately 16%. This rearrangement joins TRBV27 to TRBJ2-7; weak D call: TRBD2 (6 bases). The sample taken for sequencing was PBMCs. The receptor comes from a boy aged 5-17 years in good health and CMV-seronegative. The DNA of the CDR3 is TGTGCCAGCAGTTTTGGAGGGATCTCCGCCTACGAGCAGTACTTC. Translating it yields CASSFGGISAYEQYF.